This T cell receptor (beta chain) was captured in a study of identical twins listed by TCRdb under 2016. Study-level background: The study deep-sequenced TCR alpha and beta repertoires from monozygotic twins, unrelated adults of various ages and cord blood to test whether fetal clonotypes persist. To rule out contamination, replicate twin experiments were performed at different times with different library preparation protocols. What the authors observed across the whole study: Abundant cord blood beta clonotypes had fewer insertions, young adult naive repertoires showed a similar but weaker trend, and memory repertoires showed no such trend. In monozygotic twins, out-of-frame TCR alpha sharing was systematically underestimated by recombination models, although the models agreed with sharing between unrelated individuals. Because the same donors could not be followed over many years, conclusions were based on cross-sectional statistical analysis. Compared with coincidental sharing between unrelated individuals, out-of-frame TCR alpha sequences shared between twins had an excess of sequences with low generation probability. Invariant T cells such as MAIT and iNKT could partly confound zero-insertion analyses, though diverse VJ usage argued against this for most clonotypes. The excess sharing between twins in beta out-of-frame sequences was weaker because fewer shared sequences reduced the signal-to-noise ratio.

This clonotype was recorded at least ten times. What antigen it recognizes has not been identified. No much larger clonotype is one base removed from it; base qualities were not supplied. The CDR3 measures 14 amino acids from cysteine to phenylalanine. The sequence is cut down to CDR3 DNA, 42 bases in frame from base 1. The germline V gene supplies CDR1 SGDLS and CDR2 YYNGEE. The V and J ends are trimmed by 8 bases and 7 bases, leaving 21 bases between them. Every donor was a healthy Caucasian. The study also sequenced three unrelated non-twin adults: a male aged 18 to 30, a male aged 50 to 60 and a female aged 50 to 60. Using Miltenyi CD45RO+ enrichment and human naive T-cell isolation kits, memory (CD45RO+) and naive T cells were isolated from PBMC. The receptor library was made with 5' RACE. TCRdb names Illumina HiSeq 2000 as the instrument used. Template switching added a universal primer binding site, and the final cDNA carried a unique molecular identifier that allowed TCR cDNA molecules to be counted accurately. Specific primers in the conserved constant-segment region were used to synthesize first-strand cDNA for TCR alpha and beta chains. To control for contamination, every cDNA library carried two barcodes: a SMART-Mk sample barcode plus Illumina barcodes. Two successive PCR steps introduced TruSeq adapter sequences along with Illumina sample barcodes. Sequencing of the TCR alpha and beta cDNA libraries was done on the Illumina HiSeq platform using custom primers. In the source study's methods: Raw reads were processed with MiGEC to extract unique molecular identifiers, and MiXCR was used to determine CDR3 positions. For each individual, recombination models were inferred using an EM algorithm with the repgenHMM and IGoR tools. Shared clonotype analysis was performed with the tcR package in R, normalizing sharing by the product of cloneset sizes. To study raw recombination free of thymic and clonal selection effects, out-of-frame nonproductive sequences were analyzed. The public reads were run again by TCRdb, first through fastp at Q25 and then through MiXCR, and only productive beta chains were kept. CDR3 protein duplicates are merged, each entry listing the most common genes and DNA. In this record, the V and J calls reflect TCRdb's handling and not the investigators' own analysis. For this sample there are around 370,000 distinct CDR3 sequences; 7% to 9.5% appear just once. The ten largest make up under 9.5% of the sample.

This receptor was obtained from a woman between 50 and 59 years old in good health. The receptor chain draws on TRBV9 and TRBJ1-2; no D gene call is confident. The sequenced material came from naive T cells sorted from blood. The cell subset or site label of this sample denotes: cells isolated with a human naive T-cell isolation kit. The CDR3 region has the sequence CASHGVGPPSGYTF. DNA sequence: TGTGCCAGTCATGGGGTCGGGCCACCGAGTGGCTACACCTTC.